Reported below is one TCR beta chain. Its antigen is still unknown. V was shortened by 4 bases and J by 5 bases, with 18 bases between the two germline ends. Germline-derived CDR1 and CDR2 are SEHNR and FQNEAQ (reference sequence). The CDR3 extends over 15 amino acids. This record belongs to a study of PD-L1 blockade in urothelial cancer. Study-wide context: The study recovered a median of roughly 140,000 T cells per blood sample. Study-wide results and limits: For durable-benefit patients, tumor-associated blood clones expanded more at 3 weeks. Below-median pretreatment blood TCR clonality was a predictor of better survival.

Using immunoSEQ multiplex PCR, the repertoire was profiled, and TCRdb retains in-frame clones only, with some absent. This sample has under 55,000 clones; around 80% occur once, and the top ten carry approximately 3%. Time point reported: pretreatment peripheral blood. Diagnoses among patients were locally advanced or metastatic urothelial carcinoma. The sample in question was PBMCs, obtained around atezolizumab (anti-PD-L1) treatment. The chain links TRBV7-9 to TRBJ2-7; tentative D call: TRBD1 (5 bases). This receptor was obtained from an older man with urothelial cancer. The DNA for the CDR3 is TGTGCCAGCAGCTCAAGGTTCCTGGGGCAGGACGAGCAGTACTTC. This sequence encodes CASSSRFLGQDEQYF.